This TCR beta chain stems from a study of blood T cells in healthy people across ages. Concerning this clonotype: This may be a read error, as it is one base from a much larger clone.

Germline V lookup: CDR1 MGHRA, CDR2 YSYEKL. V was shortened by 5 bases and J by 4 bases, with 21 bases between the two germline ends. The CDR3 runs to 17 residues. A sample-barcoded 5' primer and a J-beta primer mix were used in a second PCR of roughly 7 to 11 cycles. TCRdb analysed the 5' RACE reads with MiXCR anew, one entry per CDR3 protein. Of some 890,000 distinct CDR3 sequences in the sample, about 28% were seen once. The data were also submitted as part of a second study, on T cells of mothers and their children. That source reports: Related mother-child pairs shared slightly more overlap than unrelated pairs, but the difference was non-significant.

The chain employs TRBV4-1 and TRBJ2-1, with D perhaps TRBD2 (5 bases). The material sequenced was blood. The receptor was isolated from a woman aged 35 to 49 in good health. The CDR3 DNA reads TGCGCCAGCAGCTCTTTAGGGAGTCGCGACGGATACAATGAGCAGTTCTTC. This sequence encodes CASSSLGSRDGYNEQFF.